Presented here are 15 T cell receptor beta chains from one specimen sequenced in a study of CD8 T cells in Susac syndrome. Reverse transcription used roughly 0.45 to 1 ug RNA and random hexamers. TCRdb processed the immunoSEQ multiplex PCR reads anew with MiXCR; each CDR3 protein has one entry. The sample has 300,000 to 350,000 distinct CDR3 sequences, around 90% seen once. The specimen was CD4+ T cells from PBMCs. Receptors were obtained from a human donor with multiple sclerosis.

The rearrangement links TRBV29-1 to TRBJ2-7, with D possibly matching TRBD2 (5 bases). Per the germline V gene, CDR1 is SQVTM and CDR2 is ANQGSEA. Trimming pared 4 bases from V and 2 bases from J, leaving 15 bases between. This CDR3 is 14 amino acids long. This CDR3 is CSVGPAVGPYEQYF. CDR3 coding DNA: TGCAGCGTTGGGCCAGCGGTGGGCCCCTACGAGCAGTACTTC.

The rearrangement joins TRBV7-2 to TRBJ1-2; TRBD1 aligns across 8 bases. CDR3 size: 13 residues. V lost 10 bases and J lost 2; bases outside the gene matches: 6. From germline, CDR1 is SGHTA and CDR2 FQGNSA. The CDR3, as DNA: TGTGCCACCAAAAGGACAGGGAACTATGGCTACACCTTC. This sequence encodes CATKRTGNYGYTF.

The chain employs TRBV7-2 and TRBJ2-1; D possibly matches TRBD1 or TRBD2 (5 bases each). CDR1 SGHTA and CDR2 FQGNSA come from the germline V gene. The V end was cut by 0 bases, the J end by 2 bases, with 11 bases between. CDR3 length: 16 amino acids. This CDR3 reads CASSLALGAAYNEQFF. DNA of the CDR3: TGTGCCAGCAGCTTAGCGCTCGGGGCGGCCTACAATGAGCAGTTCTTC.

This CDR3 reads CATSDPGTGGYNEQFF. The CDR3 DNA reads TGTGCCACCAGTGACCCCGGGACAGGGGGGTACAATGAGCAGTTCTTC. V gene TRBV24-1 combines with J gene TRBJ2-1; 11 bases are shared with TRBD1. The CDR3 extends over 16 amino acids. The ends lost 4 bases at V and 4 bases at J; junction bases unmatched: 5. The germline CDR1 and CDR2 sequences are KGHDR and SFDVKD.

This rearrangement joins TRBV5-1 to TRBJ1-2; D remains ambiguous. CDR1 and CDR2 (germline): SGHRS, YFSETQ. Trimming stripped 1 base from V and 2 bases from J, with 9 bases between. This CDR3 is 14 amino acids long. The CDR3 here is CASSLRISNYGYTF. The DNA of the CDR3 is TGCGCCAGCAGCTTGAGGATCTCGAACTATGGCTACACCTTC.

This chain joins TRBV20-1 and TRBJ1-2, with 11 bases lining up with TRBD1. The germline CDR1 and CDR2 sequences are DFQATT and SNEGSKA (reference sequence). This CDR3 has 13 amino acids. The V segment lost 6 bases and the J segment 8 bases; nucleotides outside the gene matches: 8. The CDR3: CSAPGQGASGYTF. The CDR3 DNA reads TGCAGTGCCCCCGGACAGGGGGCGAGCGGCTACACCTTC.

The chain carries TRBV6-1 and TRBJ1-2; D unclear. This CDR3 contains 13 residues. V lost 8 bases and J lost 13, with 23 bases in between. Germline assignment: CDR1 MNHNS and CDR2 SASEGT. The CDR3: CASLGPSTLPPTF. DNA for the CDR3: TGTGCCAGCTTGGGTCCCTCAACCCTTCCCCCCACCTTC.

The chain links TRBV2 to TRBJ2-2; D remains ambiguous. Germline V gives CDR1 SNHLY, CDR2 FYNNEI. Trimming shortened V by 3 bases and J by 9 bases, and 14 bases separated the two germline ends. The CDR3 is 14 residues long. The DNA of the CDR3 is TGTGCCAGCAGTGAGGCCTATGGAAGCTGGGAGCTGTTTTTT. This translates into CASSEAYGSWELFF.

The J gene is TRBJ2-7, the V gene TRBV12-3 or TRBV12-4, with D uncertain. The CDR3 length is 12 residues. Deletions cut 5 bases from V and 7 bases from J, with 12 bases between. DNA of the CDR3: TGTGCCAGCAGTCTACCCTTATTGGAGCAGTACTTC. It yields the protein CASSLPLLEQYF.

J is TRBJ1-2 and V is TRBV19; TRBD1 agrees at 9 bases. V gave up 6 bases and J gave up 7 bases; unmatched junction bases: 6. The germline V gene has CDR1 LNHDA and CDR2 SQIVND (reference sequence). CDR3 size: 13 residues. As DNA, the CDR3 is TGTGCCAGTAGCTTTACAGGGGGCTCTGGCTACACCTTC. Its translation is CASSFTGGSGYTF.

This chain joins TRBV20-1 and TRBJ1-1; a weak D match, TRBD1 (5 bases). The CDR3 is 14 residues long. Germline lookup yields CDR1 DFQATT and CDR2 SNEGSKA (reference sequence). V lost 2 bases, J lost 2 bases, and 12 bases lay in between. The DNA of the CDR3 is TGCAGTGCTAGACAGGGCAACTCCAACACTGAAGCTTTCTTT. This translates into CSARQGNSNTEAFF.

The chain carries TRBV20-1 and TRBJ2-7; weak D call: TRBD2 (6 bases). The CDR3 sequence is 13 residues long. The ends were cut back, 4 bases at V and 4 bases at J, with 14 bases in the middle. CDR1 DFQATT and CDR2 SNEGSKA come from the germline V gene (reference sequence). The CDR3 loop is CSATSAGLYEQYF. CDR3 DNA sequence: TGCAGTGCTACTAGCGCGGGACTGTACGAGCAGTACTTC.

This chain links TRBV7-9 with TRBJ1-4; possibly TRBD1 for D (6 bases). This CDR3 comprises 15 residues. Trimming pared 5 bases from V and 1 base from J, leaving 11 bases between. Per germline, CDR1 SEHNR and CDR2 FQNEAQ (reference sequence). CDR3 DNA sequence: TGTGCCAGCAGCATGACAGGTCGAACTAATGAAAAACTGTTTTTT. This codes for CASSMTGRTNEKLFF.

The chain joins TRBV3-1 to TRBJ1-5; 7 bases are a match to TRBD1. This CDR3 comprises 14 residues. Germline lookup yields CDR1 LGHDT and CDR2 YNNKEL (reference sequence). With V trimmed by 2 bases and J by 4 bases, 2 bases remained unmatched. CDR3 residues: CASSQSTGNQPQHF. The CDR3 nucleotides are TGTGCCAGCAGCCAATCGACAGGGAATCAGCCCCAGCATTTT.

The V call is TRBV27, the J call TRBJ1-5; D unresolved. V gave up 6 bases and J gave up 1 base, with 10 bases separating them. This CDR3 is built from 14 residues. Germline V gene sequence: CDR1 MNHEY, CDR2 SMNVEV (reference sequence). This chain's CDR3 is CASRNHRSNQPQHF. Written as DNA, the CDR3 is TGTGCCAGCAGGAACCACCGAAGCAATCAGCCCCAGCATTTT.